The 22 T cell receptor beta chains presented below share a single source sample, sequenced in a study of shared clonotypes between healthy human individuals. TCRdb's table, derived via immunoSEQ multiplex PCR, lists solely in-frame clones and lacks some. The sample has around 650,000 clones, approximately 96% seen once; the top ten hold approximately 0.12%. The naive CD8 population came from CD45RO-negative cells selected for CCR7, without terminally differentiated effector memory CD45RA+ cells. The sequenced sample consisted of naive CD8+ T cells sorted from blood. The receptors derive from a woman in her twenties or thirties in good health.

This chain uses TRBV7-9 with TRBJ2-7; maybe TRBD1 (6 bases). CDR3 length: 12 residues. Trimming removed 11 bases from V and 1 base from J, with 12 bases in between. The germline V gene encodes CDR1 SEHNR and CDR2 FQNEAQ (reference sequence). CDR3: CAVQGVSYEQYF. The CDR3 DNA follows: TGTGCCGTACAGGGAGTTTCCTACGAGCAGTACTTC.

V usage is TRBV4-1 and J usage is TRBJ2-2, with D perhaps TRBD2 (6 bases). Germline CDR1 and CDR2: MGHRA and YSYEKL. Trimming took 0 bases from V and 4 from J, leaving 15 bases between them. This CDR3 is 17 amino acids long. CDR3 coding DNA: TGCGCCAGCAGCCAAGATACCGGGAGTTTGATCACCGGGGAGCTGTTTTTT. Translation: CASSQDTGSLITGELFF.

This clone was detected many times. The CDR3 DNA reads as TGTGCCAGCAGTTCCCTCGGACCGATGGAAGGGGTGGGCACTGAAGCTTTCTTT. Residues: CASSSLGPMEGVGTEAFF. The rearrangement uses TRBV28 and TRBJ1-1; a possible D gene is TRBD1 (5 bases). Per the germline V gene, CDR1 is MDHEN and CDR2 is SYDVKM. The CDR3 spans 18 residues. V dropped 4 bases and J dropped 4 bases, with 25 bases sitting between them.

V is TRBV19 and J is TRBJ2-3, with 12 bases identical to TRBD2. The V segment lost 6 bases and the J segment 0 bases; nucleotides outside the gene matches: 10. The germline V gene has CDR1 LNHDA and CDR2 SQIVND (reference sequence). The CDR3 runs to 18 residues. In DNA form, the CDR3 reads TGTGCCAGTAGGATAAGACTAGCGGGAGATACGAGCACAGATACGCAGTATTTT. This translates into CASRIRLAGDTSTDTQYF.

CDR3 DNA sequence: TGTGCCAGCAGCCCGCTCGGGGACACCATATATTTT. This sequence encodes CASSPLGDTIYF. The chain has TRBV14 and TRBJ1-3; D not resolved. Trimming left V 4 bases short and J 8 bases short, with 9 bases between. The germline V gene encodes CDR1 SGHDN and CDR2 FVKESK. This CDR3 region has 12 residues.

V usage is TRBV6-6 and J usage is TRBJ2-5; 7 bases are shared with TRBD1. J gave up 1 base and V 2 bases, and 4 bases lay outside the gene matches. The CDR3 covers 15 residues. From germline, CDR1 is MNHNY and CDR2 SVGAGI (reference sequence). CDR3 region: CASSYPRQGQETQYF. The CDR3 DNA follows: TGTGCCAGCAGTTACCCACGACAGGGCCAAGAGACCCAGTACTTC.

The chain employs TRBV29-1 and TRBJ1-2, with 10 bases that match TRBD1. The CDR3 covers 13 residues. With 6 bases clipped from V and 7 bases from J, the junction kept 8 bases outside the gene matches. Germline V lookup: CDR1 SQVTM, CDR2 ANQGSEA. The CDR3 protein is CSVWTGGDLGYTF. The CDR3, as DNA: TGCAGCGTCTGGACAGGGGGTGATCTTGGCTACACCTTC.

A note on this clone: The sample contains more than one DNA sequence encoding this CDR3. CDR3 nucleotides: TGTGCCAGCAGTTTTGGAACAGGAGAAGCTTTCTTT. Its translation: CASSFGTGEAFF. The chain links TRBV27 to TRBJ1-1, with a weak D call TRBD1 (5 bases). The CDR3 totals 12 residues. V lost 3 bases, J lost 8 bases, and 10 bases lay in between. The germline gives CDR1 MNHEY, CDR2 SMNVEV (reference sequence).

This sequence joins TRBV6-5 and TRBJ2-1; unclear D gene. The ends were cut back, 6 bases at V and 0 bases at J, with 6 bases in the middle. Germline CDR1 MNHEY, CDR2 SVGAGI. The CDR3 is 13 residues long. CDR3: CASSRSSYNEQFF. CDR3 sequence (DNA): TGTGCCAGCAGCAGGAGCTCCTACAATGAGCAGTTCTTC.

This sequence joins TRBV27 and TRBJ1-2; a weak D match, TRBD1 (6 bases). V was pared by 2 bases and J by 4 bases, with 8 bases between. This CDR3 has 13 amino acids. Germline loops: CDR1 MNHEY, CDR2 SMNVEV (reference sequence). The chain's CDR3 is CASSLIQGYGYTF. In DNA form, the CDR3 reads TGTGCCAGCAGTTTAATACAGGGCTATGGCTACACCTTC.

This chain joins TRBV4-1 and TRBJ2-7, with 9 bases matching TRBD1. This CDR3 is built from 15 residues. The germline CDR1 and CDR2 sequences are MGHRA and YSYEKL. V was clipped by 0 bases and J by 6 bases; unmatched bases: 6. In DNA form, the CDR3 reads TGCGCCAGCAGCCAAGATAAAGGGACAGGGAGCGAGCAGTACTTC. Translated: CASSQDKGTGSEQYF.

Comments on this clone: Additional DNA sequences in this sample encode the identical CDR3. The V and J genes are TRBV4-1 and TRBJ2-7, with 9 bases aligning to TRBD2. Trimming cost V 2 bases and J 1 base; bases outside gene matches: 0. The CDR3 spans 14 residues. Germline V gives CDR1 MGHRA, CDR2 YSYEKL. CDR3 nucleotide sequence: TGCGCCAGCAGCCAACTAGCGGGGTCCTACGAGCAGTACTTC. This codes for CASSQLAGSYEQYF.

This clone occurred a few times. This rearrangement joins TRBV27 to TRBJ2-7, with unresolved D. Trimming stripped 9 bases from V and 4 bases from J, with 13 bases between. This CDR3 is built from 12 residues. The germline V gene encodes CDR1 MNHEY and CDR2 SMNVEV (reference sequence). The CDR3 loop is CASGRDLYEQYF. The DNA of the CDR3 is TGTGCCAGTGGGCGAGACCTATACGAGCAGTACTTC.

The chain joins TRBV9 to TRBJ2-7; 9 bases are a match to TRBD2. CDR1 and CDR2 from the germline V gene are SGDLS and YYNGEE. The CDR3 is 16 amino acids. V shed 1 base and J 3 bases; nucleotides not matched to a gene: 8. The CDR3 loop reads CASSVTSGTSFYEQYF. As DNA, the CDR3 is TGTGCCAGCAGCGTAACTAGTGGGACTAGCTTCTACGAGCAGTACTTC.

Turning to this clone: At the DNA level, this CDR3 is encoded by other sequences in the same sample as well. The V and J genes are TRBV28 and TRBJ2-1, with D uncertain. The length of the CDR3 is 13 residues. The germline CDR1 and CDR2 sequences are MDHEN and SYDVKM. With 2 bases removed from V and 1 base from J, the gap between germline ends came to 3 bases. This CDR3 is CASSLGSYNEQFF. The DNA of the CDR3 is TGTGCCAGCAGTTTAGGTTCCTACAATGAGCAGTTCTTC.

V and J are TRBV11-2 and TRBJ2-7; 8 bases agree with TRBD1. From germline, CDR1 is SGHAT and CDR2 FQNNGV. V lost 4 bases to trimming and J lost 4 bases; unmatched junction nucleotides: 21. This CDR3 region has 19 residues. The CDR3 spells CASSSTSGTGRFRGYEQYF. The CDR3 DNA is TGTGCCAGCAGCTCCACCTCGGGGACAGGCCGCTTTCGGGGGTACGAGCAGTACTTC.

The chain employs TRBV11-2 and TRBJ2-7; either TRBD1 or TRBD2 may supply D (5 bases each). This CDR3 is 13 amino acids long. CDR1 is SGHAT and CDR2 is FQNNGV in the germline V gene. Trimming pared 5 bases from V and 7 bases from J, leaving 15 bases between. The CDR3 nucleotides read TGTGCCAGCAGCGTAAACGTGGGGGAAGAGCAGTACTTC. This sequence encodes CASSVNVGEEQYF.

In this sample, this clone turned up once. The chain is built from TRBV19 and TRBJ1-5, with 7 bases that match TRBD1. V lost 7 bases and J lost 4; bases outside the gene matches: 7. CDR3 size: 14 residues. Germline V gene lookup returns CDR1 LNHDA and CDR2 SQIVND (reference sequence). DNA for the CDR3: TGTGCCAGTACTTCAGCAGGGGGTAATCAGCCCCAGCATTTT. Its protein is CASTSAGGNQPQHF.

The rearrangement uses TRBV27 and TRBJ2-5; TRBD1 is a possible D gene (5 bases). Germline V gene data show CDR1 as MNHEY and CDR2 as SMNVEV (reference sequence). The germline V and J ends were trimmed by 6 bases and 0 bases, with 8 bases remaining between them. CDR3 length: 13 residues. This chain's CDR3 is CASSKQDQETQYF. CDR3 bases: TGTGCCAGCAGCAAACAGGACCAAGAGACCCAGTACTTC.

The chain couples TRBV5-4 to TRBJ2-7; the match to TRBD1 covers 9 bases. Looked up from germline, CDR1 is SGHNT and CDR2 is YYREEE (reference sequence). This CDR3 is built from 15 residues. V was clipped by 2 bases and J by 3 bases; unmatched bases: 6. The CDR3 DNA sequence: TGTGCCAGCAGCTTAGCGGGACAGGGTCACTACGAGCAGTACTTC. Translated: CASSLAGQGHYEQYF.

The chain couples TRBV2 to TRBJ2-5, with 8 positions matching TRBD1. The CDR3 is 14 residues long. V was pared by 7 bases and J by 1 base, with 5 bases of the junction left unmatched. Germline-derived CDR1 and CDR2 are SNHLY and FYNNEI. CDR3 residues: CASTRGQGQETQYF. The CDR3 DNA reads as TGTGCCAGCACCAGAGGACAGGGCCAAGAGACCCAGTACTTC.

This chain links TRBV2 with TRBJ2-3, with 7 bases that match TRBD1. The CDR3 has 15 amino acids. V lost 3 bases, J lost 0 bases, and 3 bases stayed unmatched. Germline lookup yields CDR1 SNHLY and CDR2 FYNNEI. The CDR3 bases are TGTGCCAGCAGTGATGGGACAGCCAGCACAGATACGCAGTATTTT. Translating gives CASSDGTASTDTQYF.